Shown below are 14 T cell receptor beta chains from a single sample sequenced in a study of human T cells and chemical hapten exposure. TCRdb reprocessed the RACE reads with MiXCR, giving one entry per CDR3 protein. The sample contains over 85,000 distinct CDR3 sequences, 10% to 11% of which appear only once. As to time point: pre-sensitization, week 0. The treatment here: therapeutic diphenylcyclopropenone sensitization with weekly scalp DPC. Material: whole blood, obtained in connection with sensitization to the hapten diphenylcyclopropenone (DPC). The origin of the receptors is an older woman with alopecia areata. Some clones in this sample may be carry-over from other donors' samples.

This clonotype was observed many times. V and J are TRBV24-1 and TRBJ2-3, with 8 nucleotides matching TRBD2. Trimming took 9 bases from V and 5 from J; bases not matched to a gene: 6. The CDR3 covers 13 residues. Germline V gene lookup returns CDR1 KGHDR and CDR2 SFDVKD. The CDR3 loop is CATGRGDEDTQYF. As DNA, the CDR3 is TGTGCCACCGGGCGGGGGGACGAAGATACGCAGTATTTT.

This clonotype was picked up many times. The rearrangement uses TRBV6-2 or TRBV6-3 and TRBJ1-6; 8 bases fit TRBD1. V lost 4 bases to trimming and J lost 7 bases; unmatched junction nucleotides: 3. The V gene's germline CDR1 is MNHEY and CDR2 SVGEGT. CDR3 length: 14 amino acids. The CDR3 protein is CASSFGQGNSPLHF. CDR3 coding DNA: TGTGCCAGCAGTTTTGGACAGGGAAATTCACCCCTCCACTTT.

A word on this clonotype: This may come from a read error, since a much larger clone is one base off. This rearrangement joins TRBV29-1 to TRBJ1-2; D unclear. Germline V gives CDR1 SQVTM, CDR2 ANQGSEA. CDR3 size: 16 residues. The V end lost 1 base, the J end lost 0 bases, and 15 bases lay between the germline ends. CDR3 residues: CSVEGVYSYANYGYTF. The DNA of the CDR3 is TGCAGCGTTGAAGGAGTGTACAGCTATGCTAACTATGGCTACACCTTC.

This clonotype was seen repeatedly, ten times or more. The DNA for the CDR3 is TGTGCCAGCAGCTTATTGCCGCCTAATTCACCCCTCCACTTT. It is translated as CASSLLPPNSPLHF. The J gene is TRBJ1-6, the V gene TRBV7-3; D is uncertain. CDR3 size: 14 residues. Trimming removed 2 bases at V and 6 bases at J, with 8 bases between. Looked up from germline, CDR1 is SGHTA and CDR2 is FQGTGA.

This clonotype was seen many times. The rearrangement joins TRBV5-1 to TRBJ1-1; unclear D gene. Germline CDR1 and CDR2: SGHRS and YFSETQ. The CDR3 has 14 residues. The germline V and J ends were trimmed by 2 bases and 2 bases, with 10 bases remaining between them. The CDR3 reads CASSFFEFNTEAFF. The CDR3 DNA follows: TGCGCCAGCAGCTTTTTTGAATTCAACACTGAAGCTTTCTTT.

This clonotype came up a few times. This CDR3 is CASSINYGYTF. DNA of the CDR3: TGTGCCAGTAGCATCAACTATGGCTACACCTTC. The chain couples TRBV19 to TRBJ1-2; D is undetermined. Trimming took off 6 bases at V and 2 bases at J, with 4 bases between the two ends. Germline CDR1 reads LNHDA; CDR2 reads SQIVND (reference sequence). The CDR3 totals 11 residues.

This clonotype has a handful of counts. The chain is built from TRBV20-1 and TRBJ2-7, with TRBD2 matching over 7 bases. Looked up from germline, CDR1 is DFQATT and CDR2 is SNEGSKA (reference sequence). V was clipped by 1 base and J by 3 bases; unmatched bases: 3. The CDR3 totals 13 residues. The DNA for the CDR3 is TGCAGTGCTAGAGGGGAGGGCGTCTACGAGCAGTACTTC. Encoded protein: CSARGEGVYEQYF.

In its sample, this clonotype was seen many times. The V call is TRBV13, the J call TRBJ2-3, with 12 positions matching TRBD2. With V trimmed by 3 bases and J by 5 bases, 9 bases remained unmatched. CDR3 length: 17 residues. Per the germline V gene, CDR1 is PRHDT and CDR2 is FYEKMQ (reference sequence). The CDR3 sequence: CASSFRLAGGQEDTQYF. CDR3 bases: TGTGCCAGCAGCTTCAGGCTAGCGGGGGGGCAAGAAGATACGCAGTATTTT.

In the case of this clonotype: It is likely a read error, because the conserved phenylalanine at the end of the CDR3 is missing. This chain links TRBV12-3 or TRBV12-4 with TRBJ1-2, with 10 bases fitting TRBD1. The CDR3 runs 14 residues. The V segment lost 6 bases and the J segment 4 bases; nucleotides outside the gene matches: 5. The CDR3: CASRRQGASYGYTL. CDR3 bases: TGTGCCAGCAGGCGACAGGGGGCTTCCTATGGCTACACCCTC.

This clonotype has more than one count but fewer than ten. V and J are TRBV3-1 and TRBJ1-2, with 9 bases lining up with TRBD1. This CDR3 comprises 14 residues. Losses at the gene ends were 3 bases for V and 5 bases for J; bases not matched to a gene: 4. Germline V gives CDR1 LGHDT, CDR2 YNNKEL (reference sequence). The DNA for the CDR3 is TGTGCCAGCAGCCATACCGGGACAGGGTATGGCTACACCTTC. Protein: CASSHTGTGYGYTF.

The chain carries TRBV6-5 and TRBJ2-2; D remains unclear. This CDR3 is built from 16 residues. CDR1 and CDR2 (germline): MNHEY, SVGAGI. V was pared by 0 bases and J by 3 bases, with 11 bases between. Here the CDR3 DNA reads TGTGCCAGCAGTTACTCAAGAGACATGCACACCGGGGAGCTGTTTTTT. Translation: CASSYSRDMHTGELFF.

The chain carries TRBV15 and TRBJ2-5; 9 nucleotides line up with TRBD2. Germline V gives CDR1 LNHNV, CDR2 YYDKDF (reference sequence). The V segment lost 0 bases and the J segment 4 bases; nucleotides outside the gene matches: 9. The CDR3 is 17 residues long. The CDR3: CATSRESPGLAGETQYF. The CDR3 nucleotides read TGTGCCACCAGCAGAGAGTCTCCGGGACTAGCAGGAGAGACCCAGTACTTC. Filled out from reference TRBV15 and TRBJ2-5, the complete variable domain reads DAMVIQNPRYQVTQFGKPVTLSCSQTLNHNVMYWYQQKSSQAPKLLFHYYDKDFNNEADTPDNFQSRRPNTSFCFLDIRSPGLGDTAMYLCATSRESPGLAGETQYFGPGTRLLVL.

This clonotype was observed a handful of times. The chain uses TRBV3-1 and TRBJ1-4; D unresolved. The CDR3 spans 14 residues. V lost 8 bases and J lost 1, with 11 bases in between. The germline V gene encodes CDR1 LGHDT and CDR2 YNNKEL (reference sequence). This CDR3 is CASALLGTNEKLFF. CDR3 DNA: TGTGCCAGCGCCCTGTTGGGAACTAATGAAAAACTGTTTTTT.

The genes are TRBV7-9 and TRBJ1-2, with a tentative D call TRBD1 (5 bases). The germline gives CDR1 SEHNR, CDR2 FQNEAQ (reference sequence). This CDR3 region has 14 residues. V was shortened by 1 base and J by 3 bases, with 9 bases between the two germline ends. The CDR3 region is CASSLGGLHYGYTF. As DNA, the CDR3 is TGTGCCAGCAGCTTAGGGGGCCTGCACTATGGCTACACCTTC.